These 4 T cell receptor beta chains originate from one sample sequenced in a study of T cell responses to AZD1222 COVID-19 vaccine. Clones were read by immunoSEQ multiplex PCR, and TCRdb kept only the in-frame ones, dropping some. Of 85,000 to 100,000 clones listed, roughly 92% are singletons. The specimen comprised peripheral blood, sampled on day 0 of AZD1222 vaccination. Source of these receptors: an adult in good health.

The V gene is TRBV21-1, the J gene TRBJ2-1; the table's D call, TRBD1, was not checked against the DNA. TRBV21-1 is a listed pseudogene. The CDR3 spans 15 residues. The chain's CDR3 is CASSENRGRYNEQFF. The CDR3 nucleotides read TGTGCCAGCAGCGAAAACAGGGGTCGATACAATGAGCAGTTCTTC.

The chain recombines TRBV5-6 with TRBJ1-3; D remains ambiguous. Germline CDR1 and CDR2: SGHDT and YYEEEE. V gave up 5 bases and J gave up 3 bases, with 12 bases separating them. The CDR3 contains 14 residues. The CDR3 nucleotides read TGTGCCAGCAGTAGGACGGATTATGGAAACACCATATATTTT. It yields the protein CASSRTDYGNTIYF. The variable domain in full, with the rest retrieved from reference TRBV5-6 and TRBJ1-3, is DAGVTQSPTHLIKTRGQQVTLRCSPKSGHDTVSWYQQALGQGPQFIFQYYEEEERQRGNFPDRFSGHQFPNYSSELNVNALLLGDSALYLCASSRTDYGNTIYFGEGSWLTVV.

This chain links TRBV10-3 with TRBJ1-2; D might be TRBD1 (5 bases). Trimming left V 0 bases short and J 5 bases short, with 7 bases between. Germline loops: CDR1 ENHRY, CDR2 SYGVKD. The CDR3 length is 13 residues. The CDR3: CAISESGGYGYTF. CDR3 in DNA: TGTGCCATCAGTGAGTCGGGGGGGTATGGCTACACCTTC.

CDR3 amino acids: CAPGPPAQPQHF. CDR3 DNA sequence: TGTGCCCCAGGGCCCCCTGCCCAGCCCCAGCATTTT. V and J are TRBV10-3 and TRBJ1-5; D is perhaps TRBD1 (5 bases). Trimming shortened V by 11 bases and J by 7 bases, and 15 bases separated the two germline ends. This CDR3 comprises 12 residues. Germline V lookup: CDR1 ENHRY, CDR2 SYGVKD.